What follows are 30 T cell receptor beta chains derived from one specimen sequenced in a study of blood T cells in healthy people across ages. A second PCR, run for roughly 6 to 11 cycles, used a sample-barcoded 5' primer plus a J-beta primer mix. TCRdb reanalysed the 5' RACE reads using MiXCR and keeps one entry per CDR3 protein. Found here are about 780,000 distinct CDR3 sequences, around 50% of them singletons; the top ten hold 15% to 20%. Sample: blood. The receptors derive from a man aged 80 or over in good health.

This clonotype appeared a few times. V is TRBV6-5 and J is TRBJ2-3; weak D call: TRBD1 (6 bases). V lost 7 bases to trimming and J lost 2 bases, with 13 bases between them. The CDR3 consists of 14 residues. From germline, CDR1 is MNHEY and CDR2 SVGAGI. CDR3 sequence: CASTRGQYTDTQYF. CDR3 nucleotide sequence: TGTGCCAGCACCCGAGGACAGTACACAGATACGCAGTATTTT.

The J gene is TRBJ2-4, the V gene TRBV5-1; the D is unclear. Trimming shortened V by 2 bases and J by 13 bases, and 22 bases separated the two germline ends. The CDR3 runs 15 residues. Germline V lookup: CDR1 SGHRS, CDR2 YFSETQ. The CDR3 here is CASSFLSVGYNEQYF. As DNA, the CDR3 is TGCGCCAGCAGCTTTCTAAGCGTAGGTTACAATGAGCAGTACTTC.

The rearrangement joins TRBV29-1 to TRBJ2-7, with 7 positions matching TRBD1. Germline loops: CDR1 SQVTM, CDR2 ANQGSEA. The ends lost 8 bases at V and 6 bases at J; junction bases unmatched: 25. The CDR3 is made up of 17 amino acids. CDR3 loop: CSPWGQPDPPSVCEQYF. The DNA of the CDR3 is TGCAGCCCCTGGGGACAGCCGGATCCCCCCTCGGTTTGCGAGCAGTACTTC.

The chain joins TRBV27 to TRBJ1-5; no clear D gene. Trimming cost V 5 bases and J 2 bases, with 28 bases left between them. Germline V CDR1 and CDR2: MNHEY, SMNVEV (reference sequence). This CDR3 has 20 residues. In DNA form, the CDR3 reads TGTGCCAGCAGTCCCCAGGTATCGGGCCGAAGCAGTCACGGCAATCAGCCCCAGCATTTT. Its translation: CASSPQVSGRSSHGNQPQHF.

This clonotype turned up a few times. The V and J genes are TRBV6-2 or TRBV6-3 and TRBJ2-7, with 7 bases fitting TRBD1. The V gene's germline CDR1 is MNHEY and CDR2 SVGEGT. With 5 bases clipped from V and 3 bases from J, the junction kept 10 bases outside the gene matches. CDR3 length: 15 residues. The CDR3 loop reads CASSNPGQADYEQYF. In DNA form, the CDR3 reads TGTGCCAGCAGTAACCCCGGACAGGCCGACTACGAGCAGTACTTC.

This clonotype was detected a few times. The rearrangement links TRBV11-3 to TRBJ2-1; D remains ambiguous. Per the germline V gene, CDR1 is SGHNT and CDR2 is YENEEA. The germline V and J ends were trimmed by 0 bases and 7 bases, with 10 bases remaining between them. This CDR3 comprises 14 residues. As DNA, the CDR3 is TGTGCCAGCAGCTTAGAATTCGGTGAAAATGAGCAGTTCTTC. The encoded protein is CASSLEFGENEQFF.

The DNA for the CDR3 is TGTGCCAGCAGTTTATACGAGTTAAAGCGGGACAGATTTTTCTATGGCTACACCTTC. Residues: CASSLYELKRDRFFYGYTF. The chain combines TRBV12-3 or TRBV12-4 with TRBJ1-2; 7 nucleotides agree with TRBD1. The junction had 19 bases not matched to a gene; V was cut back by 2 bases and J by 4 bases. There are 19 residues in the CDR3.

This clonotype was observed a handful of times. The chain is built from TRBV28 and TRBJ1-2, with D perhaps matching TRBD1 (6 bases). CDR1 is MDHEN and CDR2 is SYDVKM in the germline V gene. V was shortened by 10 bases and J by 7 bases, with 10 bases between the two germline ends. This CDR3 contains 10 residues. CDR3 in amino acids: CAIGQPGYTF. The DNA of the CDR3 is TGTGCCATTGGACAGCCTGGCTACACCTTC.

The rearrangement joins TRBV7-2 to TRBJ2-5; D is perhaps TRBD2 (5 bases). The V gene's germline CDR1 is SGHTA and CDR2 FQGNSA. The length of the CDR3 is 15 residues. V lost 0 bases to trimming and J lost 11 bases, with 19 bases between them. CDR3 bases: TGTGCCAGCAGCTTAGCGGGAGTAAGGTACAATGAGCAGTACTTC. Amino acid sequence: CASSLAGVRYNEQYF. Based on the CDR3 plus reference TRBV7-2 and TRBJ2-5, the full variable domain is GAGVSQSPSNKVTEKGKDVELRCDPISGHTALYWYRQSLGQGLEFLIYFQGNSAPDKSGLPSDRFSAERTGGSVSTLTIQRTQQEDSAVYLCASSLAGVRYNEQYFGPGTRLLVL.

CDR3 in DNA: TGTGCCAGCAGCGAGGGGGGGGCAACCTATAATTCACCCCTCCACTTT. Its protein is CASSEGGATYNSPLHF. The chain joins TRBV3-1 to TRBJ1-6, with D perhaps matching TRBD1 (6 bases). Germline V gene lookup returns CDR1 LGHDT and CDR2 YNNKEL (reference sequence). V was trimmed by 5 bases and J by 2 bases, leaving 13 bases between them. There are 16 residues in the CDR3.

This clonotype showed up just a few times. This rearrangement joins TRBV12-3 or TRBV12-4 to TRBJ1-1; D perhaps matches TRBD1 (5 bases). With 2 bases removed from V and 3 bases from J, the gap between germline ends came to 7 bases. This CDR3 has 13 residues. The CDR3 DNA reads TGTGCCAGCAGTTTATTGGGGGACACTGAAGCTTTCTTT. Translated: CASSLLGDTEAFF.

This clonotype was counted between two and nine times. The chain's CDR3 is CASWGFSGQGLEQYF. CDR3 coding DNA: TGTGCCAGCTGGGGGTTCTCAGGACAGGGGCTCGAGCAGTACTTC. V usage is TRBV6-5 and J usage is TRBJ2-7, with TRBD1 matching over 9 bases. The CDR3 runs to 15 residues. The junction had 14 bases not matched to a gene; V was cut back by 8 bases and J by 6 bases. Germline CDR1 and CDR2: MNHEY and SVGAGI.

This clonotype was seen a handful of times. The chain uses TRBV29-1 and TRBJ2-7; D is undetermined. The CDR3 loop spans 14 amino acids. CDR1 is SQVTM and CDR2 is ANQGSEA in the germline V gene. V lost 0 bases to trimming and J lost 2 bases, with 11 bases between them. CDR3 amino acids: CSVEDPENPYEQYF. Here the CDR3 DNA reads TGCAGCGTTGAAGACCCCGAAAACCCCTACGAGCAGTACTTC.

The chain has TRBV7-9 and TRBJ2-1; 9 nucleotides line up with TRBD2. CDR3 size: 16 residues. V was pared by 1 base and J by 9 bases, with 10 bases of the junction left unmatched. CDR1 and CDR2 from the germline V gene are SEHNR and FQNEAQ (reference sequence). The CDR3 reads CASSLDGSGRNGEQFF. CDR3 bases: TGTGCCAGCAGCTTAGATGGGAGCGGGAGGAATGGTGAGCAGTTCTTC.

The rearrangement uses TRBV4-3 and TRBJ2-6; 8 bases map to TRBD1. Germline CDR1 reads LGHNA; CDR2 reads YSLEER. The CDR3 extends over 19 amino acids. The ends lost 3 bases at V and 0 bases at J; junction bases unmatched: 10. This CDR3 reads CASSHSRGQDFSGANVLTF. CDR3 nucleotide sequence: TGCGCCAGCAGCCATTCCCGGGGACAGGATTTCTCTGGGGCCAACGTCCTGACTTTC.

This rearrangement joins TRBV4-3 to TRBJ2-7, with 11 bases fitting TRBD2. Per germline, CDR1 LGHNA and CDR2 YSLEER. Trimming cost V 0 bases and J 4 bases; bases outside gene matches: 5. The CDR3 loop spans 16 amino acids. The CDR3 here is CASSQDAASGRYEQYF. The CDR3 nucleotides read TGCGCCAGCAGCCAAGATGCGGCTAGCGGGAGGTACGAGCAGTACTTC.

This clonotype appeared a few times. The CDR3 DNA sequence: TGCGCCAGCAGCCCCCGGGGGGCGGGAGTGGTGAATGAGCAGTTCTTC. Amino acids: CASSPRGAGVVNEQFF. V is TRBV5-1 and J is TRBJ2-1, with D possibly being TRBD2 (7 bases). In germline, CDR1 is SGHRS, CDR2 YFSETQ. The CDR3 runs 16 residues. Trimming removed 4 bases from V and 7 bases from J, with 21 bases in between.

This clonotype was counted between two and nine times. The chain recombines TRBV5-5 with TRBJ2-2, with 13 nucleotides matching TRBD2. CDR1 is SGHKS and CDR2 is YYEKEE in the germline V gene (reference sequence). The CDR3 is made up of 15 amino acids. J gave up 6 bases and V 2 bases, and 1 base lay outside the gene matches. The CDR3 sequence: CASSLLAGGAGELFF. CDR3 coding DNA: TGTGCCAGCAGCTTACTAGCGGGAGGGGCCGGGGAGCTGTTTTTT.

The chain employs TRBV7-2 and TRBJ2-7; 14 nucleotides line up with TRBD2. V shed 1 base and J 4 bases; nucleotides not matched to a gene: 12. Per the germline V gene, CDR1 is SGHTA and CDR2 is FQGNSA. The CDR3 has 19 amino acids. The CDR3 loop is CASSLGRSGLAGDSYEQYF. CDR3 bases: TGTGCCAGCAGCTTAGGGCGCTCGGGACTAGCGGGAGATTCTTACGAGCAGTACTTC.

The V gene is TRBV29-1, the J gene TRBJ2-1, with TRBD2 matching 7 bases. This CDR3 contains 12 residues. Germline CDR1 reads SQVTM; CDR2 reads ANQGSEA. CDR3 coding DNA: TGCAGGGTGAAAAGCGGGGTGAGTGAGCAGTTCTTC. Translation: CRVKSGVSEQFF.

The rearrangement joins TRBV9 to TRBJ2-1; D possibly corresponds to TRBD2 (5 bases). V lost 4 bases, J lost 6 bases, and 20 bases lay in between. The CDR3 has 16 amino acids. Germline CDR1 and CDR2: SGDLS and YYNGEE. In DNA form, the CDR3 reads TGTGCCAGCAGCCCTCGTAGCGCGCCGCTATCCAATGAGCAGTTCTTC. Amino acid sequence: CASSPRSAPLSNEQFF.

In the case of this clonotype: A read error may account for a junction end that differs from germline. The chain links TRBV27 to TRBJ2-7, with a possible D match to TRBD2 (5 bases). The CDR3 is 16 amino acids. Looked up from germline, CDR1 is MNHEY and CDR2 is SMNVEV (reference sequence). CDR3 residues: CAGSRSLSGSSYEQYF. Here the CDR3 DNA reads TGTGCCGGCAGCCGATCTCTCAGCGGAAGCTCCTACGAGCAGTACTTC.

V usage is TRBV30 and J usage is TRBJ2-1; 7 bases map to TRBD2. V shed 4 bases, J shed 5 bases, and the junction held 2 bases outside the gene matches. Looked up from germline, CDR1 is GTSNPN and CDR2 is SVGIG (reference sequence). The CDR3 is made up of 12 amino acids. In DNA, the CDR3 is TGTGCCTGGACTAGCGGACACAATGAGCAGTTCTTC. It specifies CAWTSGHNEQFF.

This clonotype has a handful of counts. The CDR3 coding sequence is TGCGCCAGCAGCCAAGATTTGGCTGGGGGAGCAGATACGCAGTATTTT. This codes for CASSQDLAGGADTQYF. The V and J genes are TRBV4-1 and TRBJ2-3; D is possibly TRBD1 or TRBD2 (5 bases each). The V gene lost 0 bases and the J gene lost 4 bases, with 14 bases spanning the gap. Germline V gene data show CDR1 as MGHRA and CDR2 as YSYEKL. The CDR3 runs 16 residues.

DNA of the CDR3: TGTGCCAGCAGCGGCAGTCCCTCTGGAAACACCATATATTTT. Amino acid sequence: CASSGSPSGNTIYF. The chain recombines TRBV9 with TRBJ1-3; no definite D call. From germline, CDR1 is SGDLS and CDR2 YYNGEE. The CDR3 covers 14 residues. Trimming took off 3 bases at V and 0 bases at J, with 7 bases between the two ends.

The rearrangement links TRBV20-1 to TRBJ2-4; 9 nucleotides line up with TRBD2. The junction had 6 bases not matched to a gene; V was cut back by 0 bases and J by 0 bases. CDR1 DFQATT and CDR2 SNEGSKA come from the germline V gene (reference sequence). This CDR3 is built from 17 residues. The CDR3 here is CSARELAGILAKNIQYF. The CDR3 nucleotides are TGCAGTGCTAGAGAACTAGCGGGTATACTAGCCAAAAACATTCAGTACTTC.

This clonotype was seen only a few times. V gene TRBV4-3 combines with J gene TRBJ2-3, with a possible D match to TRBD2 (6 bases). The CDR3 runs 16 residues. Trimming stripped 1 base from V and 4 bases from J, with 15 bases between. Germline V gene data show CDR1 as LGHNA and CDR2 as YSLEER. Here the CDR3 DNA reads TGCGCCAGCAGCCAAGTGGATAGCGGAGGGGCAGATACGCAGTATTTT. This encodes CASSQVDSGGADTQYF.

This chain connects TRBV7-2 to TRBJ1-5; D is unresolved. V lost 5 bases and J lost 7, with 18 bases in between. The CDR3 is 15 amino acids. CDR1 SGHTA and CDR2 FQGNSA come from the germline V gene. CDR3 DNA: TGTGCCAGCAGCGGACGGGTCGGGGAGGAACAGCCCCAGCATTTT. This codes for CASSGRVGEEQPQHF.

This clonotype was counted only a few times. This sequence joins TRBV7-2 and TRBJ2-3; D might be TRBD2 (6 bases). The CDR3 is 15 residues long. Looked up from germline, CDR1 is SGHTA and CDR2 is FQGNSA. Trimming pared 5 bases from V and 1 base from J, leaving 13 bases between. CDR3 region: CASSPAASGTDTQYF. Here the CDR3 DNA reads TGTGCCAGCAGCCCGGCGGCTAGCGGCACAGATACGCAGTATTTT.

The V and J genes are TRBV20-1 and TRBJ2-6; D is unresolved. CDR1 and CDR2 from the germline V gene are DFQATT and SNEGSKA (reference sequence). Between the trimmed V and J ends, which lost 7 bases and 4 bases, there was a span of 11 bases. This CDR3 is 13 amino acids long. CDR3 residues: CSGIVSGANVLTF. The CDR3 nucleotides read TGCAGTGGTATAGTGTCCGGGGCCAACGTCCTGACTTTC.